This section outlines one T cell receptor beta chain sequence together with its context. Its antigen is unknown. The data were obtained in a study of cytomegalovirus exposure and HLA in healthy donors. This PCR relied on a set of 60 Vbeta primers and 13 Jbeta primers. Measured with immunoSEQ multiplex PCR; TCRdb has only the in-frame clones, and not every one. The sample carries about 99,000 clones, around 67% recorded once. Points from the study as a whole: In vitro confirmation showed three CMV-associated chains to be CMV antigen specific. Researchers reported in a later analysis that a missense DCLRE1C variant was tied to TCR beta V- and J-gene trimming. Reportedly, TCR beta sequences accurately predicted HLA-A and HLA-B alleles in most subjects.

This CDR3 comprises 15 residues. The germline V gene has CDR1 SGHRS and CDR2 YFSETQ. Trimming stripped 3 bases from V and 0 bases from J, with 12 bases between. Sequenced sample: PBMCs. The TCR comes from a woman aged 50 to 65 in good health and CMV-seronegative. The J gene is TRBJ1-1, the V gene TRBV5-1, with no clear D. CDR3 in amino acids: CASSSGRGLNTEAFF. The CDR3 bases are TGCGCCAGCAGCTCGGGTCGGGGATTGAACACTGAAGCTTTCTTT.